This note documents a single T cell receptor beta chain sequence. The CDR3 runs 16 residues. Unmatched junction bases numbered 5, after V lost 1 base and J lost 5 bases. CDR1 and CDR2 (germline): MGHDK, SYGVNS. The entry originates in a study of blood T cell repertoires in COVID-19. On the study more broadly: Collection of acute and convalescent COVID-19 samples took place in the United States, Italy and Spain.

Authors' analysis steps: For nucleated cells, counts were estimated from reference gene primer amplification. TCRdb keeps only in-frame clones here, not all; method: immunoSEQ multiplex PCR. V and J calls and clone size are copied from that table; D and trimming were computed from the DNA. The repertoire holds 270,000 or so clones, with 82% as singletons. The chain couples TRBV25-1 to TRBJ2-1; 10 nucleotides match TRBD2. The sequencing sample was made of peripheral blood. This TCR came from a woman aged 18-29 years with acute or convalescent COVID-19. The CDR3 protein is CASSESLLAGNNEQFF. For the CDR3, the DNA is TGTGCCAGCAGTGAATCGCTACTAGCGGGAAACAATGAGCAGTTCTTC.